A single sample is the source of the 31 T cell receptor beta chains below, sequenced in a study of blood T cell repertoires in COVID-19. Repertoires were generated with immunoSEQ multiplex PCR, while TCRdb's copy carries only in-frame clones and drops some. The data hold about 240,000 clones, with about 80% observed a single time. The sequencing sample was made of peripheral blood. These receptors all come from a woman aged 80 or over with acute or convalescent COVID-19.

The genes are TRBV5-4 and TRBJ1-1, with TRBD1 matching over 8 bases. V trimming: 3 bases; J trimming: 0 bases; junction bases outside the gene matches: 1. CDR1 and CDR2 (germline): SGHNT, YYREEE (reference sequence). CDR3 length: 14 residues. The CDR3 nucleotides are TGTGCCAGCAGCTCGGGACAGGTGAACACTGAAGCTTTCTTT. Its translation is CASSSGQVNTEAFF.

V gene TRBV7-8 combines with J gene TRBJ2-1; 9 bases agree with TRBD1. Germline V gives CDR1 SGHVS, CDR2 FQNEAQ. The CDR3 consists of 15 residues. The V gene end was trimmed by 3 bases and the J gene end by 8 bases; junction bases not matched to a gene: 8. CDR3 sequence reads: CASSLGGTGSHEQFF. The CDR3 nucleotides read TGTGCCAGCAGCTTGGGCGGGACAGGGTCGCATGAGCAGTTCTTC.

The genes are TRBV12-3 or TRBV12-4 and TRBJ2-2; TRBD1 agrees at 7 bases. The CDR3 totals 13 residues. V shed 6 bases, J shed 9 bases, and the junction held 7 bases outside the gene matches. The CDR3 loop reads CASRGRQGWELFF. The CDR3 DNA follows: TGTGCCAGCAGGGGTCGACAGGGTTGGGAGCTGTTTTTT.

This clone was seen once. The rearrangement joins TRBV5-6 to TRBJ2-7; maybe TRBD1 (5 bases). The germline gives CDR1 SGHDT, CDR2 YYEEEE. The CDR3 loop spans 16 amino acids. V was pared by 0 bases and J by 1 base, with 14 bases between. The CDR3 region has the DNA TGTGCCAGCAGCTTGGTTTCTTGGGGCAGTTCCTACGAGCAGTACTTC. Encoded protein: CASSLVSWGSSYEQYF.

The gene calls are TRBV27 and TRBJ2-7, with D possibly being TRBD1 (5 bases). This CDR3 contains 13 residues. CDR1 is MNHEY and CDR2 is SMNVEV in the germline V gene (reference sequence). V dropped 5 bases and J dropped 3 bases, with 11 bases sitting between them. The CDR3 sequence: CASSTRTIYEQYF. CDR3 DNA sequence: TGTGCCAGCAGTACCCGGACAATCTACGAGCAGTACTTC.

The V call is TRBV7-8, the J call TRBJ1-1; D may be TRBD1 (6 bases). Germline V gives CDR1 SGHVS, CDR2 FQNEAQ. The CDR3 is 16 residues long. Trimming pared 1 base from V and 0 bases from J, leaving 12 bases between. Written as DNA, the CDR3 is TGTGCCAGCAGCTTAGGGACAGCAAGAATGAACACTGAAGCTTTCTTT. It codes for CASSLGTARMNTEAFF.

The chain has TRBV7-3 and TRBJ1-1, with 7 bases aligning to TRBD1. The CDR3 has 14 residues. The junction had 4 bases not matched to a gene; V was cut back by 2 bases and J by 4 bases. Per the germline V gene, CDR1 is SGHTA and CDR2 is FQGTGA. CDR3 in DNA: TGTGCCAGCAGCTTAGAGGGGGCGAGCACTGAAGCTTTCTTT. It codes for CASSLEGASTEAFF.

The chain combines TRBV15 with TRBJ1-3; D ambiguous. V was trimmed by 7 bases and J by 4 bases, leaving 17 bases between them. Germline assignment: CDR1 LNHNV and CDR2 YYDKDF (reference sequence). The CDR3 covers 15 residues. This chain's CDR3 is CATTTPGGRGNTIYF. The CDR3 region has the DNA TGTGCCACCACTACTCCCGGCGGGAGAGGAAACACCATATATTTT.

The CDR3 spells CASSLNGGQNTEAFF. CDR3 DNA sequence: TGTGCCAGCAGCTTGAATGGTGGGCAGAACACTGAAGCTTTCTTT. The V and J genes are TRBV5-4 and TRBJ1-1; D unresolved. Between the trimmed V and J ends, which lost 1 base and 1 base, there was a span of 11 bases. The CDR3 sequence is 15 residues long. Per germline, CDR1 SGHNT and CDR2 YYREEE (reference sequence).

J is TRBJ2-3 and V is TRBV2; the match to TRBD2 covers 8 bases. The CDR3 length is 12 residues. J gave up 4 bases and V 6 bases, and 0 bases lay outside the gene matches. CDR1 is SNHLY, CDR2 FYNNEI, per germline. CDR3 DNA: TGTGCCAGCAGGACTAGCGCAGATACGCAGTATTTT. This gives the protein CASRTSADTQYF. The full variable domain, in which reference TRBV2 and TRBJ2-3 provide the parts outside the CDR3, is EPEVTQTPSHQVTQMGQEVILRCVPISNHLYFYWYRQILGQKVEFLVSFYNNEISEKSEIFDDQFSVERPDGSNFTLKIRSTKLEDSAMYFCASRTSADTQYFGPGTRLTVL.

The genes are TRBV4-1 and TRBJ2-7; a possible D gene is TRBD1 (5 bases). There are 15 residues in the CDR3. Trimming took 4 bases from V and 2 from J, leaving 15 bases between them. Germline V gene lookup returns CDR1 MGHRA and CDR2 YSYEKL. CDR3 sequence reads: CASSLVVGDPYEQYF. In DNA, the CDR3 is TGCGCCAGCAGCCTGGTAGTAGGGGATCCCTACGAGCAGTACTTC.

This clone has more than one count but fewer than ten. Other DNA sequences within the sample encode an identical CDR3. The DNA for the CDR3 is TGCGCCAGCAGCCCTACAGGGGTTAATGAAAAACTGTTTTTT. Amino acids: CASSPTGVNEKLFF. The rearrangement uses TRBV5-1 and TRBJ1-4; 7 bases map to TRBD1. The CDR3 consists of 14 residues. Unmatched junction bases numbered 4, after V lost 4 bases and J lost 4 bases. Per the germline V gene, CDR1 is SGHRS and CDR2 is YFSETQ.

V usage is TRBV6-1 and J usage is TRBJ1-1; D is unresolved. This CDR3 spans 12 amino acids. Germline V gene lookup returns CDR1 MNHNS and CDR2 SASEGT. V lost 1 base and J 8 bases, leaving 8 bases between the germline ends. CDR3 amino acids: CASSEVTLEAFF. In nucleotides, the CDR3 is TGTGCCAGCAGTGAAGTAACCCTAGAAGCTTTCTTT.

The rearrangement links TRBV20-1 to TRBJ2-2, with D tentatively TRBD1 (5 bases). The germline V gene has CDR1 DFQATT and CDR2 SNEGSKA (reference sequence). V was trimmed by 3 bases and J by 2 bases, leaving 16 bases between them. This CDR3 has 16 amino acids. CDR3 amino acids: CSASRQGLGNTGELFF. The CDR3, as DNA: TGCAGTGCTAGTCGGCAGGGCCTAGGAAACACCGGGGAGCTGTTTTTT.

The rearrangement uses TRBV19 and TRBJ1-1, with D perhaps TRBD1 (6 bases). This CDR3 has 16 amino acids. Trimming removed 5 bases from V and 3 bases from J, with 19 bases in between. The germline V gene has CDR1 LNHDA and CDR2 SQIVND (reference sequence). The CDR3 bases are TGTGCCAGTAGTTTATTGACAGGTGGGGGATACACTGAAGCTTTCTTT. This codes for CASSLLTGGGYTEAFF.

The CDR3 DNA reads as TGTGCCAGCATCCCCTCGGGGGGTAGTGGAGGCTACACCTTC. Protein sequence: CASIPSGGSGGYTF. The chain employs TRBV7-9 and TRBJ1-2, with D possibly TRBD1 on 5 matching bases. In germline, CDR1 is SEHNR, CDR2 FQNEAQ (reference sequence). Trimming stripped 7 bases from V and 8 bases from J, with 20 bases between. This CDR3 is built from 14 residues.

The chain joins TRBV24-1 to TRBJ1-2, with D possibly being TRBD1 (5 bases). With 0 bases removed from V and 8 bases from J, the gap between germline ends came to 6 bases. The CDR3 extends over 12 amino acids. Looked up from germline, CDR1 is KGHDR and CDR2 is SFDVKD. The CDR3: CATSDLDRGYTF. The CDR3 DNA follows: TGTGCCACCAGTGATTTGGACAGAGGCTACACCTTC.

The gene calls are TRBV7-6 and TRBJ1-5, with TRBD1 as a possible D gene (5 bases). Deletions cut 4 bases from V and 0 bases from J, with 19 bases between. Germline V gene lookup returns CDR1 SGHVS and CDR2 FNYEAQ. The CDR3 is 18 amino acids. Here the CDR3 reads CASSYSPHTGYSNQPQHF. CDR3 DNA: TGTGCCAGCAGCTATAGCCCACATACAGGTTATAGCAATCAGCCCCAGCATTTT. The full variable domain, its missing parts supplied by reference TRBV7-6 and TRBJ1-5, is GAGVSQSPRYKVTKRGQDVALRCDPISGHVSLYWYRQALGQGPEFLTYFNYEAQQDKSGLPNDRFSAERPEGSISTLTIQRTEQRDSAMYRCASSYSPHTGYSNQPQHFGDGTRLSIL.

This chain uses TRBV28 with TRBJ1-5; 7 positions match TRBD1. Germline CDR1 and CDR2: MDHEN and SYDVKM. CDR3 length equals 14 residues. V was pared by 6 bases and J by 10 bases, with 12 bases of the junction left unmatched. CDR3 DNA sequence: TGTGCCAGCAGGGGACAGCCCCCGCCGATACCCCAGCATTTT. Translating gives CASRGQPPPIPQHF. The full variable domain, its missing parts supplied by reference TRBV28 and TRBJ1-5, is DVKVTQSSRYLVKRTGEKVFLECVQDMDHENMFWYRQDPGLGLRLIYFSYDVKMKEKGDIPEGYSVSREKKERFSLILESASTNQTSMYLCASRGQPPPIPQHFGDGTRLSIL.

This clone has a single count. The chain carries TRBV19 and TRBJ2-1, with unresolved D. V gave up 3 bases and J gave up 6 bases, with 12 bases separating them. The CDR3 is 14 amino acids. Germline CDR1 and CDR2: LNHDA and SQIVND (reference sequence). CDR3 in amino acids: CASSIRLVFNEQFF. The CDR3 nucleotides are TGTGCCAGTAGTATTAGGCTAGTTTTCAATGAGCAGTTCTTC.

This chain connects TRBV27 to TRBJ1-6; 8 nucleotides match TRBD1. This CDR3 is 15 amino acids long. The V gene's germline CDR1 is MNHEY and CDR2 SMNVEV (reference sequence). With 2 bases clipped from V and 7 bases from J, the junction kept 4 bases outside the gene matches. CDR3 in DNA: TGTGCCAGCAGTTTACCCGGACAGGGAAATTCACCCCTCCACTTT. Translation gives CASSLPGQGNSPLHF.

The V call is TRBV19, the J call TRBJ1-5; a weak D match, TRBD1 (6 bases). Trimming took 1 base from V and 5 from J, leaving 9 bases between them. Germline V gene sequence: CDR1 LNHDA, CDR2 SQIVND (reference sequence). This CDR3 contains 14 residues. DNA for the CDR3: TGTGCCAGTAGTATAGTATCAGGGGATCAGCCCCAGCATTTT. Translating it yields CASSIVSGDQPQHF.

The J gene is TRBJ1-4, the V gene TRBV20-1; D remains unclear. V shed 3 bases and J shed 1 base, with 9 bases lying between them. Germline V gene data show CDR1 as DFQATT and CDR2 as SNEGSKA (reference sequence). This CDR3 contains 14 residues. CDR3 coding DNA: TGCAGTGCTAGTGGGCCAGAAACTAATGAAAAACTGTTTTTT. It specifies CSASGPETNEKLFF.

Of note for this clone: Other DNA sequences in this specimen translate into the identical CDR3. The gene calls are TRBV5-1 and TRBJ2-6; the D gene is possibly TRBD1 (6 bases). This CDR3 region has 15 residues. V was pared by 1 base and J by 4 bases, with 9 bases between. Germline V gives CDR1 SGHRS, CDR2 YFSETQ. CDR3 loop: CASSLTGSGANVLTF. In nucleotides, the CDR3 is TGCGCCAGCAGCTTGACAGGGAGCGGGGCCAACGTCCTGACTTTC. Combining the CDR3 with reference TRBV5-1 and TRBJ2-6 gives the whole variable domain KAGVTQTPRYLIKTRGQQVTLSCSPISGHRSVSWYQQTPGQGLQFLFEYFSETQRNKGNFPGRFSGRQFSNSRSEMNVSTLELGDSALYLCASSLTGSGANVLTFGAGSRLTVL.

This clone was observed once. This rearrangement joins TRBV6-1 to TRBJ1-1; D is ambiguous. Trimming stripped 6 bases from V and 6 bases from J, with 11 bases between. The CDR3 is made up of 12 amino acids. Germline values: CDR1 MNHNS, CDR2 SASEGT. The CDR3 region has the DNA TGTGCCAGCAGACCATGGCGGGCTGAAGCTTTCTTT. The encoded protein is CASRPWRAEAFF.

This chain connects TRBV7-8 to TRBJ2-1; possible D gene TRBD1, 7 bases. Germline CDR1 and CDR2: SGHVS and FQNEAQ. Deletions cut 4 bases from V and 0 bases from J, with 13 bases between. CDR3 length: 16 amino acids. CDR3 sequence: CASSSSQGGSYNEQFF. For the CDR3, the DNA is TGTGCCAGCAGCTCCTCTCAGGGGGGCTCCTACAATGAGCAGTTCTTC.

CDR3 nucleotides: TGTGCCAGCCGTAGTTCTAACTATGGCTACACCTTC. Translated: CASRSSNYGYTF. This rearrangement joins TRBV28 to TRBJ1-2; unclear D gene. Trimming shortened V by 8 bases and J by 0 bases, and 7 bases separated the two germline ends. The CDR3 covers 12 residues. Germline CDR1 is MDHEN and CDR2 is SYDVKM.

The chain links TRBV11-3 to TRBJ2-2, with 8 bases aligning to TRBD1. J lost 5 bases, V lost 4 bases, and 9 bases had no gene match. Germline-derived CDR1 and CDR2 are SGHNT and YENEEA. The CDR3 extends over 16 amino acids. In DNA form, the CDR3 reads TGTGCCAGCAGCTCGACAGGGGAGGCTTGGACCGGGGAGCTGTTTTTT. Translating it yields CASSSTGEAWTGELFF.

V usage is TRBV7-2 and J usage is TRBJ2-2; D is perhaps TRBD2 (5 bases). The CDR3 covers 16 residues. Trimming shortened V by 1 base and J by 8 bases, and 17 bases separated the two germline ends. The germline V gene encodes CDR1 SGHTA and CDR2 FQGNSA. In nucleotides, the CDR3 is TGTGCCAGCAGCTTAGGCCTCTCTAGCCCTCAGGGGGAGCTGTTTTTT. Its protein is CASSLGLSSPQGELFF.

This clone has only one observation. The chain uses TRBV9 and TRBJ1-2; D may be TRBD1 (5 bases). This CDR3 is 15 amino acids long. Deletions cut 3 bases from V and 4 bases from J, with 16 bases between. Germline values: CDR1 SGDLS, CDR2 YYNGEE. Here the CDR3 DNA reads TGTGCCAGCAGCGCCACCCCGGGGGTCGTCTATGGCTACACCTTC. It yields the protein CASSATPGVVYGYTF. The full variable domain, its missing parts supplied by reference TRBV9 and TRBJ1-2, is DSGVTQTPKHLITATGQRVTLRCSPRSGDLSVYWYQQSLDQGLQFLIQYYNGEERAKGNILERFSAQQFPDLHSELNLSSLELGDSALYFCASSATPGVVYGYTFGSGTRLTVV.

The V and J genes are TRBV5-1 and TRBJ1-2, with TRBD1 identical over 7 bases. Germline loops: CDR1 SGHRS, CDR2 YFSETQ. The CDR3 is 15 residues long. The V gene end was trimmed by 0 bases and the J gene end by 2 bases; junction bases not matched to a gene: 4. The CDR3 sequence is CASSLGSTGNYGYTF. Written as DNA, the CDR3 is TGCGCCAGCAGCTTGGGCTCGACAGGGAACTATGGCTACACCTTC.